This TCR beta chain was retrieved from a study of control samples from healthy donors and cancer patients. This clone was observed a handful of times. The ends were cut back, 3 bases at V and 6 bases at J, with 6 bases in the middle. The CDR3 spans 12 residues. The V gene's germline CDR1 is GTSNPN and CDR2 SVGIG (reference sequence). Repertoires were generated with immunoSEQ multiplex PCR, while TCRdb's copy carries only in-frame clones and drops some. This sample yields 90,000 to 150,000 clones, of which about 91% are seen a single time; 3.4% belongs to the top ten. J is TRBJ1-6 and V is TRBV30, with a weak D call TRBD1 (5 bases). This sequence originates from a man aged 35 to 55 in good health. The specimen sequenced was blood. The CDR3 DNA reads TGTGCCTGGAGCAGGGTTAATTCACCCCTCCACTTT. Protein sequence: CAWSRVNSPLHF.